This record covers a single T cell receptor beta chain. Profiled with immunoSEQ multiplex PCR; TCRdb holds only in-frame clones, not every one. The sample shows around 940,000 clones, over 60% of them seen only once. J was trimmed by 5 bases and V by 10 bases; bases with no gene match: 4. There are 13 residues in the CDR3. CDR1 and CDR2 from the germline V gene are ENHRY and SYGVKD. The data are from a study of shared clonotypes between healthy human individuals. This chain connects TRBV10-3 to TRBJ2-5; TRBD2 matches 13 bases. The source material was memory CD4+ T cells sorted from blood. Stated subset: CD45RA-negative fraction. This sequence originates from a man aged 18 to 30 in good health. For the CDR3, the DNA is TGTGCCACCGGGACTAGCGGGGCTGAGACCCAGTACTTC. Amino acid sequence: CATGTSGAETQYF.